Presented here are 21 T cell receptor beta chains from one specimen sequenced in a study of T-cell memory formation after mild COVID-19. One entry per CDR3 protein results from TCRdb running MiXCR on the 5' RACE reads. This sample has a few hundred thousand distinct CDR3 sequences; about 20% occur once, and the top ten carry 21%. Sequenced input: PBMCs or a T cell subset sorted from them (not recorded which). Source of these receptors: a man between 18 and 29 years old who had mild COVID-19 (a few samples of this study predate the infection). Cell type and time point are not known.

The chain couples TRBV18 to TRBJ2-7; maybe TRBD2 (5 bases). Germline-derived CDR1 and CDR2 are KGHSH and LQKENI. With 6 bases removed from V and 7 bases from J, the gap between germline ends came to 19 bases. The CDR3 has 14 amino acids. The CDR3 sequence is CASSVASPTGEQYV. CDR3 coding DNA: TGTGCCAGCTCCGTAGCGAGCCCTACCGGGGAGCAGTACGTC.

This clonotype came up many times. This chain links TRBV5-1 with TRBJ2-3; a possible D gene is TRBD1 (6 bases). The V gene lost 4 bases and the J gene lost 5 bases, with 14 bases spanning the gap. Per germline, CDR1 SGHRS and CDR2 YFSETQ. CDR3 size: 14 residues. The CDR3 bases are TGCGCCAGCAGCCCCTTACAGGGAGAAGATACGCAGTATTTT. It translates to CASSPLQGEDTQYF.

The rearrangement uses TRBV4-3 and TRBJ2-2, with 16 positions matching TRBD2. Germline CDR1 and CDR2: LGHNA and YSLEER. CDR3 length: 22 amino acids. Trimming at V came to 1 base and at J to 0 bases, leaving 11 bases not matched to a gene. The CDR3 DNA follows: TGCGCCAGCAGCCAAGGGCTTATTGAGGGACTAGCGGGGGGGTCGAACACCGGGGAGCTGTTTTTT. This sequence encodes CASSQGLIEGLAGGSNTGELFF.

This clonotype was counted a few times. The rearrangement uses TRBV7-8 and TRBJ2-2; the match to TRBD1 covers 9 bases. Trimming at V came to 5 bases and at J to 3 bases, leaving 4 bases not matched to a gene. The CDR3 runs to 15 residues. Germline loops: CDR1 SGHVS, CDR2 FQNEAQ. This CDR3 reads CASSAHRGHTGELFF. CDR3 nucleotides: TGTGCCAGCAGCGCCCACAGGGGGCACACCGGGGAGCTGTTTTTT.

The chain links TRBV11-2 to TRBJ2-3; D uncertain. Trimming pared 4 bases from V and 3 bases from J, leaving 8 bases between. From germline, CDR1 is SGHAT and CDR2 FQNNGV. CDR3 size: 13 residues. The CDR3 spells CASSSQMTDTQYF. The DNA for the CDR3 is TGTGCCAGCAGCTCCCAGATGACAGATACGCAGTATTTT.

This rearrangement joins TRBV24-1 to TRBJ1-2; 8 bases are a match to TRBD1. This CDR3 region has 13 residues. Losses at the gene ends were 3 bases for V and 6 bases for J; bases not matched to a gene: 2. CDR1 KGHDR and CDR2 SFDVKD come from the germline V gene. CDR3 loop: CATSDDRGDGYTF. For the CDR3, the DNA is TGTGCCACCAGTGATGACAGGGGAGATGGCTACACCTTC.

This clonotype was observed at least ten times. The genes are TRBV18 and TRBJ2-4, with D uncertain. CDR1 KGHSH and CDR2 LQKENI come from the germline V gene. The CDR3 is made up of 17 amino acids. V was trimmed by 0 bases and J by 0 bases, leaving 12 bases between them. As DNA, the CDR3 is TGTGCCAGCTCACCACCGGGCCCACAAGTAGCCAAAAACATTCAGTACTTC. As protein: CASSPPGPQVAKNIQYF.

Note on this clonotype: The junction shows a germline mismatch at one end, possibly a read error. CDR3 residues: CASSVGESRGFEDTQYF. CDR3 bases: TGTGCCAGCAGCGTAGGGGAGTCCAGGGGGTTTGAAGATACCCAGTACTTC. V is TRBV9 and J is TRBJ2-5; 7 bases map to TRBD1. The CDR3 covers 17 residues. Germline loops: CDR1 SGDLS, CDR2 YYNGEE.

This clonotype was detected a few times. V and J are TRBV6-2 or TRBV6-3 and TRBJ1-2; D not resolved. Germline V CDR1 and CDR2: MNHEY, SVGEGT. The CDR3 consists of 14 residues. Trimming removed 6 bases at V and 6 bases at J, with 17 bases between. The CDR3 DNA follows: TGTGCCAGCAGCCTGTTCTCTAGAGGAGATGGCTACACCTTC. Translation: CASSLFSRGDGYTF.

The V call is TRBV11-1, the J call TRBJ1-2; D is uncertain. CDR1 is SGHAT and CDR2 is FQDESV in the germline V gene (reference sequence). This CDR3 spans 14 amino acids. V was trimmed by 3 bases and J by 4 bases, leaving 12 bases between them. The DNA of the CDR3 is TGTGCCAGCAGCTTTGGGCCGCAGACCTATGGCTACACCTTC. Amino acids: CASSFGPQTYGYTF.

In this sample, this clonotype turned up a few times. This chain connects TRBV9 to TRBJ1-6; 7 bases agree with TRBD1. The CDR3 spans 14 residues. V dropped 5 bases and J dropped 9; count of bases not matched to a gene: 8. From germline, CDR1 is SGDLS and CDR2 YYNGEE. CDR3 amino acids: CASRGDRDLSPLHF. The CDR3 DNA follows: TGTGCCAGCAGGGGTGACAGGGATCTTTCACCCCTCCACTTT. The complete variable domain, with remaining parts taken from reference TRBV9 and TRBJ1-6, reads DSGVTQTPKHLITATGQRVTLRCSPRSGDLSVYWYQQSLDQGLQFLIQYYNGEERAKGNILERFSAQQFPDLHSELNLSSLELGDSALYFCASRGDRDLSPLHFGNGTRLTVT.

Only a few counts were recorded for this clonotype. This chain joins TRBV4-3 and TRBJ1-2; D uncertain. The V gene lost 1 base and the J gene lost 4 bases, with 13 bases spanning the gap. The CDR3 is 15 residues long. Germline assignment: CDR1 LGHNA and CDR2 YSLEER. Here the CDR3 reads CASSQGFTELYGYTF. The CDR3 region has the DNA TGCGCCAGCAGCCAAGGTTTCACAGAGCTCTATGGCTACACCTTC.

This sequence joins TRBV9 and TRBJ2-1; weak D call: TRBD1 (5 bases). The V gene's germline CDR1 is SGDLS and CDR2 YYNGEE. Trimming stripped 2 bases from V and 0 bases from J, with 9 bases between. This CDR3 region has 15 residues. CDR3 residues: CASSVDISSYNEQFF. For the CDR3, the DNA is TGTGCCAGCAGCGTGGACATCAGCTCCTACAATGAGCAGTTCTTC.

This clonotype showed up just a few times. The chain joins TRBV29-1 to TRBJ2-3; D possibly matches TRBD1 or TRBD2 (7 bases each). Germline V gives CDR1 SQVTM, CDR2 ANQGSEA. Trimming removed 6 bases from V and 2 bases from J, with 12 bases in between. The CDR3 is made up of 13 amino acids. CDR3 coding DNA: TGCAGCGTCAGGGGGGGGATCACAGATACGCAGTATTTT. This translates into CSVRGGITDTQYF.

This CDR3 is CSANWRHTDTQYF. The CDR3 DNA follows: TGCAGTGCTAACTGGCGGCACACAGATACGCAGTATTTT. J is TRBJ2-3 and V is TRBV20-1; no clear D gene. Germline V lookup: CDR1 DFQATT, CDR2 SNEGSKA (reference sequence). CDR3 length equals 13 residues. V dropped 4 bases and J dropped 2 bases, with 10 bases sitting between them.

This chain links TRBV6-5 with TRBJ2-2; weak D call: TRBD2 (5 bases). The germline CDR1 and CDR2 sequences are MNHEY and SVGAGI. This CDR3 region has 15 residues. The V end lost 6 bases, the J end lost 6 bases, and 17 bases lay between the germline ends. Here the CDR3 reads CASSPSQLVPGELFF. The CDR3 DNA is TGTGCCAGCAGCCCGTCTCAACTAGTTCCCGGGGAGCTGTTTTTT.

The V and J genes are TRBV5-6 and TRBJ1-1; D remains unclear. CDR1 and CDR2 from the germline V gene are SGHDT and YYEEEE. With 0 bases removed from V and 0 bases from J, the gap between germline ends came to 9 bases. The CDR3 is 15 amino acids. The CDR3 region has the DNA TGTGCCAGCAGCTTGGACAGTCTCATGAACACTGAAGCTTTCTTT. Its protein product is CASSLDSLMNTEAFF.

This clonotype has a handful of counts. V usage is TRBV6-2 or TRBV6-3 and J usage is TRBJ2-7, with no clear D. V dropped 7 bases and J dropped 1 base, with 14 bases sitting between them. The CDR3 runs 14 residues. CDR1 and CDR2 (germline): MNHEY, SVGEGT. The CDR3 DNA sequence: TGTGCCAGCATCCCGTGGGAAGGATCCTACGAGCAGTACTTC. Translated, it gives CASIPWEGSYEQYF.

This sequence joins TRBV5-1 and TRBJ2-3; 7 bases map to TRBD1. Trimming cost V 4 bases and J 2 bases; bases outside gene matches: 13. The CDR3 has 17 residues. Germline assignment: CDR1 SGHRS and CDR2 YFSETQ. The CDR3 is CASSPPGTVSFTDTQYF. The CDR3 DNA follows: TGCGCCAGCAGCCCACCGGGGACAGTCTCATTCACAGATACGCAGTATTTT.

Only a few counts were recorded for this clonotype. This chain joins TRBV6-5 and TRBJ2-3, with 8 bases lining up with TRBD2. This CDR3 comprises 15 residues. With 4 bases clipped from V and 0 bases from J, the junction kept 3 bases outside the gene matches. CDR1 is MNHEY and CDR2 is SVGAGI in the germline V gene. As DNA, the CDR3 is TGTGCCAGCAGTTCAGCGGGGGTTAGCACAGATACGCAGTATTTT. Translated, it gives CASSSAGVSTDTQYF.

The V gene is TRBV10-3, the J gene TRBJ2-3, with D tentatively TRBD1 (7 bases). Germline-derived CDR1 and CDR2 are ENHRY and SYGVKD. The V end was cut by 6 bases, the J end by 3 bases, with 22 bases between. CDR3 size: 17 residues. For the CDR3, the DNA is TGTGCCATCAGCGACTTACGACAGGGAGGAAGTACAGATACGCAGTATTTT. Translated, it gives CAISDLRQGGSTDTQYF.